This is a list of T cell receptor beta chains from one sample in a study of cytomegalovirus exposure and HLA in healthy donors. Some clones are missing from TCRdb's copy, which holds only in-frame ones; the method was immunoSEQ multiplex PCR. The sample yields 250,000 to 400,000 clones, around 90% seen once. The sample consisted of PBMCs. These receptors all come from a man aged 25 to 40 in good health and CMV-seronegative. CDR3s include the opening cysteine and the closing phenylalanine or tryptophan. The order of the fields is D gene, J gene, clone size, V gene, CDR3 DNA, CDR3 protein. A D gene is named only where the DNA matches it firmly. Part of the rows lack a size; the others show once, few, many or a class for expanded clones.

>TRBD1|TRBJ2-1|-|TRBV29-1
TGCAGCGTTGAAGACCCGACAGGGACCTACAATGAGCAGTTCTTC
CSVEDPTGTYNEQFF
>-|TRBJ2-2|once|TRBV6-1
TGTGCCAGCGTATGGGCGGGGGAGCTGTTTTTT
CASVWAGELFF
>-|TRBJ1-4|-|TRBV4-1
TGCGCCAGCAGCCAAAGAGTGGGAGACAAAAATGAAAAACTGTTTTTT
CASSQRVGDKNEKLFF
>TRBD1|TRBJ1-1|-|TRBV9
TGTGCCAGCAGCGTAGCGTGGACAGGGTCAATCACTGAAGCTTTCTTT
CASSVAWTGSITEAFF
>TRBD2|TRBJ2-7|-|TRBV7-2
TGTGCCAGCAGCTCTTATGGGACTAGCACTTACGAGCAGTACTTC
CASSSYGTSTYEQYF
>-|TRBJ2-1|-|TRBV2
TGTGCCAGCAGTGTCCTATTACAGCGGGCGGACAATGAGCAGTTCTTC
CASSVLLQRADNEQFF
>TRBD2|TRBJ2-7|-|TRBV7-2
TGTGCCAGCAGCTTGTGGACTAGCGGGTTCTCCTACGAGCAGTACTTC
CASSLWTSGFSYEQYF
>TRBD1|TRBJ1-1|-|TRBV14
TGTGCCAGCAGCCACTTAAAAGGGGGGACAGGGAGGACTGAAGCTTTCTTT
CASSHLKGGTGRTEAFF
>TRBD2|TRBJ2-4|-|TRBV27
TGTGCCAGCAGTTTATTTAGCGGGGGGGCCAAAAACATTCAGTACTTC
CASSLFSGGAKNIQYF
>-|TRBJ2-5|-|TRBV7-9
TGTGCCAGCAGCGCCCCGGGACAACAGACCCAGTACTTC
CASSAPGQQTQYF
>-|TRBJ1-6|once|TRBV5-1
TGCGCCAGCAGCTCAACAGGGTGGAATTCACCCCTCCACTTT
CASSSTGWNSPLHF
>TRBD1|TRBJ1-4|-|TRBV2
TGTGCCAGCAGTGAAGCGGGACAGGGGAATGAAAAACTGTTTTTT
CASSEAGQGNEKLFF
>TRBD1|TRBJ1-2|-|TRBV6-5
TGTGCCAGCAGTCGGACAGGCTATTCGGATGGCTACACCTTC
CASSRTGYSDGYTF
>-|TRBJ1-1|-|TRBV7-2
TGTGCCAGCAGCTCCCTTCTCCCCACTGAAGCTTTCTTT
CASSSLLPTEAFF
>-|TRBJ1-2|-|TRBV5-1
TGCGCCAGCAGCTTGATAGAGGCCGGTCGTGCTGGCTACACCTTC
CASSLIEAGRAGYTF
>TRBD2|TRBJ2-3|-|TRBV4-3
TGCGCCAGCAGCCAAGATCTGGGGGGGGGCACAGATACGCAGTATTTT
CASSQDLGGGTDTQYF
>-|TRBJ2-7|-|TRBV10-2
TGCGCCAGCAGTGGCACAGGGATCCACGAGCAGTACTTC
CASSGTGIHEQYF
>-|TRBJ2-1|-|TRBV7-9
TGTGCCAGCACCCCCCATCCATATGAGCAGTTCTTC
CASTPHPYEQFF
>-|TRBJ1-1|-|TRBV7-9
TGTGCCAGCAGCTGGCTGTCGGGAGCAAACACTGAAGCTTTCTTT
CASSWLSGANTEAFF
>TRBD1|TRBJ1-2|-|TRBV5-1
TGCGCCAGCAGCTTGGGTGGACAGGAAGTTTTTTACTATGGCTACACCTTC
CASSLGGQEVFYYGYTF
>-|TRBJ2-3|-|TRBV4-1
TGCGCCAGCAGCCTAAAGGGAGGGGGAGCTCGGGAAAGGTATCCGACAGATACGCAGTATTTT
CASSLKGGGARERYPTDTQYF
>-|TRBJ2-3|-|TRBV27
TGTGCCAGCAGTCTAGCGGGGACAGGCGCAGATACGCAGTATTTT
CASSLAGTGADTQYF
>-|TRBJ2-1|-|TRBV19
TGTGCCAGTAGTATATCTAGCGAGTCCTACAATGAGCAGTTCTTC
CASSISSESYNEQFF
>-|TRBJ1-2|few|TRBV29-1
TGCAGCGTTGAAGGGGCGTACTATGGCTACACCTTC
CSVEGAYYGYTF
>-|TRBJ1-5|-|TRBV10-3
TGTGCCATCAGTGACAGGATAATTCTTTATAGCAATCAGCCCCAGCATTTT
CAISDRIILYSNQPQHF
>-|TRBJ2-1|-|TRBV27
TGTGCCAGCAGTTTGGGGCGGAGCTCCTACAATGAGCAGTTCTTC
CASSLGRSSYNEQFF
>TRBD1|TRBJ1-1|-|TRBV4-1
TGCGCCAGCAGCCAAAGGTGGGGACAGGGGGATGGGGCTGAAGCTTTCTTT
CASSQRWGQGDGAEAFF
>TRBD1|TRBJ1-1|-|TRBV7-2
TGTGCCAGCAGCCATCAGACAGGGGTTGACACTGAAGCTTTCTTT
CASSHQTGVDTEAFF
>TRBD2|TRBJ2-3|-|TRBV10-3
TGTGCCACCGGGGGACTAGCGGCCACAGATACGCAGTATTTT
CATGGLAATDTQYF
>-|TRBJ2-3|-|TRBV6-4
TGTGCCAGCAGTGAGGGGCCGAGCACAGATACGCAGTATTTT
CASSEGPSTDTQYF
>-|TRBJ1-2|-|TRBV6-1
TGTGCCAGCAGTGAAGGAGGCGGGGTCGCGTCCGGCTACACCTTC
CASSEGGGVASGYTF
>-|TRBJ2-7|-|TRBV5-1
TGCGCCAGCAGCTCCCGGGAGAACGAGCAGTACTTC
CASSSRENEQYF
>TRBD1|TRBJ1-2|-|TRBV5-1
TGCGCCAGCAGCCCGGGGACAGGGTGGGACTTTTTTGATGGCTACACCTTC
CASSPGTGWDFFDGYTF
>-|TRBJ2-5|-|TRBV12-5
TGTGCTAGTGGTCGACAGGTCCAAGAGACCCAGTACTTC
CASGRQVQETQYF
>-|TRBJ2-5|once|TRBV5-1
TGCGCCAGTCGTCTAGGGGGGGAGCAAGAGACCCAGTACTTC
CASRLGGEQETQYF
>-|TRBJ2-7|-|TRBV5-8
TGTGCCAGCAGCTGGGGGGACAGTAGCTCCTACGAGCAGTACTTC
CASSWGDSSSYEQYF
>-|TRBJ2-1|-|TRBV11-2
TGTGCCAGCAGCTCACTACAGGGTAGGGCCTACAATGAGCAGTTCTTC
CASSSLQGRAYNEQFF
>-|TRBJ1-6|-|TRBV6-6
TGTGCCAGCTCAGGGCCGAGCTCCTATAATTCACCCCTCCACTTT
CASSGPSSYNSPLHF